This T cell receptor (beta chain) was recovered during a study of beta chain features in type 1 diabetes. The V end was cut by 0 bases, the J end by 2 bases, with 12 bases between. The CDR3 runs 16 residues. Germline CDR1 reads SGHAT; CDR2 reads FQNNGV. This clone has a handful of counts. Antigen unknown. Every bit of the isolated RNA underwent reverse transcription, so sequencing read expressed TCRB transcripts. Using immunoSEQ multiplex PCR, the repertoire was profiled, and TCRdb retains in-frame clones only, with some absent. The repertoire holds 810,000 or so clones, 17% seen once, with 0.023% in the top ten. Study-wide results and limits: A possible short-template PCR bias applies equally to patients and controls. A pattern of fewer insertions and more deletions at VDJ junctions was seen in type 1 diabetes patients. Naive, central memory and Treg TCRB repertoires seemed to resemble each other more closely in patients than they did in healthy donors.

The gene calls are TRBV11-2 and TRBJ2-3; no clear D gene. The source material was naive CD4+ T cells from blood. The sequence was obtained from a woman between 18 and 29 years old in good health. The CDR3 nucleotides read TGTGCCAGCAGCTTAGATCCCTGGCAGCCCACAGATACGCAGTATTTT. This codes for CASSLDPWQPTDTQYF. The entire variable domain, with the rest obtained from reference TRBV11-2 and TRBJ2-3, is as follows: EAGVAQSPRYKIIEKRQSVAFWCNPISGHATLYWYQQILGQGPKLLIQFQNNGVVDDSQLPKDRFSAERLKGVDSTLKIQPAKLEDSAVYLCASSLDPWQPTDTQYFGPGTRLTVL.